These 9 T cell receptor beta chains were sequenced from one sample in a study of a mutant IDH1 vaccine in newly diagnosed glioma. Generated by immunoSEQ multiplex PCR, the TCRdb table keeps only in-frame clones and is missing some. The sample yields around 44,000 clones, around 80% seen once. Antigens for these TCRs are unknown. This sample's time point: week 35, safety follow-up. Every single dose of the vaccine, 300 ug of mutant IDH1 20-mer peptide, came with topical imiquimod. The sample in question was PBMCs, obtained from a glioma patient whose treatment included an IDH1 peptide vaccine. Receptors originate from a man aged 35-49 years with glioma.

The DNA of the CDR3 is TGTGCCTGGAGTGCACCCCAGGCGGGGGGAAATGAAAAACTGTTTTTT. Its translation: CAWSAPQAGGNEKLFF. V is TRBV30 and J is TRBJ1-4; D may be TRBD1 (5 bases). Trimming left V 1 base short and J 5 bases short, with 17 bases between. Germline V gene data show CDR1 as GTSNPN and CDR2 as SVGIG (reference sequence). The CDR3 covers 16 residues. Full variable domain (outside the CDR3, taken from reference TRBV30 and TRBJ1-4): SQTIHQWPATLVQPVGSPLSLECTVEGTSNPNLYWYRQAAGRGLQLLFYSVGIGQISSEVPQNLSASRPQDRQFILSSKKLLLSDSGFYLCAWSAPQAGGNEKLFFGSGTQLSVL.

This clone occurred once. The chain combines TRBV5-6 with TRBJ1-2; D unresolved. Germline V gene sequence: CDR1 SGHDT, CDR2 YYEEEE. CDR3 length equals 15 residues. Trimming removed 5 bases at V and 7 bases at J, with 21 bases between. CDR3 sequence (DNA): TGTGCCAGCAGGCCTCGATCGGACGCCAGGCTTGGCTACACCTTC. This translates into CASRPRSDARLGYTF.

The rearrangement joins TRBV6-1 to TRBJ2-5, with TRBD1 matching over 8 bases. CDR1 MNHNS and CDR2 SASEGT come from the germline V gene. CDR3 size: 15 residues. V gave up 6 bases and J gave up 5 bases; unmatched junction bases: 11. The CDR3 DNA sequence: TGTGCCAGCAGAAAGGGACAGGACACAAGGGAGACCCAGTACTTC. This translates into CASRKGQDTRETQYF.

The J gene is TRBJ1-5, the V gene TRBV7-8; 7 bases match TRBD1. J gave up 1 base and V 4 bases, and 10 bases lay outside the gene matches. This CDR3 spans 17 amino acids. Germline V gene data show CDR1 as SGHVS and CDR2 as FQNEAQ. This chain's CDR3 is CASSSYRGRWSNQPQHF. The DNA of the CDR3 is TGTGCCAGCAGCTCCTACAGGGGTCGATGGAGCAATCAGCCCCAGCATTTT.

For the CDR3, the DNA is TGCGCCAGCAGCCCCACCGGGAACAATCAGCCCCAGCATTTT. This gives the protein CASSPTGNNQPQHF. The chain is built from TRBV5-1 and TRBJ1-5; no reliable D call. Germline CDR1 and CDR2: SGHRS and YFSETQ. Trimming left V 4 bases short and J 3 bases short, with 11 bases between. The CDR3 covers 14 residues.

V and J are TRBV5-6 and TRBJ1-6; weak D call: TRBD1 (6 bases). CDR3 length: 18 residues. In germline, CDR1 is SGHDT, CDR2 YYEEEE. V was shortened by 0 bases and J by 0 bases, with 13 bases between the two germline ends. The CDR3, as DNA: TGTGCCAGCAGCTTGGGGCACAGGGTACCCTCCTATAATTCACCCCTCCACTTT. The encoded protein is CASSLGHRVPSYNSPLHF.

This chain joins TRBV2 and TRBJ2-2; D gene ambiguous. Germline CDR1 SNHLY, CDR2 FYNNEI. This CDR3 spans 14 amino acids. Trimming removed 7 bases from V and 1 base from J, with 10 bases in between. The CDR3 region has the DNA TGTGCCAGCACGCCTGCTTGGAACACCGGGGAGCTGTTTTTT. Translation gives CASTPAWNTGELFF.

CDR3 in amino acids: CASSVDTRNTEAFF. CDR3 in DNA: TGTGCCAGCAGCGTAGACACTAGGAACACTGAAGCTTTCTTT. The chain carries TRBV9 and TRBJ1-1; D unresolved. CDR1 and CDR2 from the germline V gene are SGDLS and YYNGEE. V was shortened by 0 bases and J by 1 base, with 7 bases between the two germline ends. The CDR3 covers 14 residues.

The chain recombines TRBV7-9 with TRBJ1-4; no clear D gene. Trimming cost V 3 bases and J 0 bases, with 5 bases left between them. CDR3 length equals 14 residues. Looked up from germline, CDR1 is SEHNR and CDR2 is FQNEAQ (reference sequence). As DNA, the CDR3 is TGTGCCAGCAGCTTGACGTCAACTAATGAAAAACTGTTTTTT. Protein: CASSLTSTNEKLFF.